This T cell receptor beta chain was captured in a study of technical replicates of blood from several donors. The count of this clone is one. The CDR3 runs to 13 residues. The V gene's germline CDR1 is LNHDA and CDR2 SQIVND (reference sequence). After removal of 4 bases from V and 10 bases from J, the junction contained 8 bases not matched to a gene. The protocol was immunoSEQ multiplex PCR, while the TCRdb copy is restricted to in-frame clones and leaves out a portion. The sample has some 80,000 clones, more than 90% seen once; the top ten hold 0.25%. Sequences were obtained from T cells isolated from PBMCs. The gene calls are TRBV19 and TRBJ2-7; 9 bases align to TRBD1. The clonotype comes from a human donor in good health. CDR3 region: CASSRGQGTIQYF. CDR3 nucleotides: TGTGCCAGTAGTAGGGGACAGGGTACGATACAGTACTTC.